This T cell receptor beta chain was identified in a study of shared clonotypes between healthy human individuals. Study as a whole: A donor's plate count was three for CD4 naive and three for CD4 memory; CD8 naive had two and CD8 memory one. Overall study results and limits: The small donor group covered limited genetic and exposure diversity.

Deep-level settings were used for running the assay. Sequencing used immunoSEQ multiplex PCR; TCRdb keeps in-frame clones, though not all of them. Here the sample spans under 2,500,000 clones, 95% being singletons. Concerning this clone itself: The antigen remains undetermined.

This receptor was identified in a man aged 18-30 years in good health. Sequenced material: naive CD4+ T cells sorted from blood. Indicated subset: CD45RA+ positively selected.

The CDR3 region has the DNA TGTGCCAGTAGTATGGAGGTGGGCAGTCTGAGCTCCTACGAGCAGTACTTC. Its protein product is CASSMEVGSLSSYEQYF. J is TRBJ2-7 and V is TRBV19; weak D call: TRBD2 (5 bases). Per the germline V gene, CDR1 is LNHDA and CDR2 is SQIVND (reference sequence). The V end lost 3 bases, the J end lost 0 bases, and 18 bases lay between the germline ends. The CDR3 spans 17 residues.